This is a list of T cell receptor beta chains from one sample in a study of blood T cell repertoires in COVID-19. Repertoires were generated with immunoSEQ multiplex PCR, while TCRdb's copy carries only in-frame clones and drops some. This table holds about 20,000 clones, about 90% found once. The specimen was peripheral blood. The receptors come from a man in his sixties or seventies with active COVID-19. The CDR3 runs from the conserved cysteine through the conserved F or W. Each record gives: V gene, J gene, D gene, clone size, CDR3 DNA, CDR3 protein. A D gene is named only where the DNA matches it firmly. Expanded clones are given a class, and other clones once, few, many or no size at all.

>TRBV5-1|TRBJ2-5|TRBD1|.
TGCGCCAGCGCCGGACAGGCCTTCCAAGAGACCCAGTACTTC
CASAGQAFQETQYF
>TRBV6-2/TRBV6-3|TRBJ2-2|.|.
TGTGCCAGCAGTTACTTGGGCCTAAACACCGGGGAGCTGTTTTTT
CASSYLGLNTGELFF
>TRBV3-1/TRBV3-2|TRBJ2-3|.|.
TGTGCCAGCAGCCAAGATCTTGGTAAACGGGATACGCAGTATTTT
CASSQDLGKRDTQYF
>TRBV28|TRBJ1-5|TRBD1|.
TGTGCCAGCAGTCTGGCAGGGGGCGATCAGCCCCAGCATTTT
CASSLAGGDQPQHF
>TRBV2|TRBJ2-7|.|.
TGTGCCAGCAGTGAGTCGGTCCTAGCCTACGAGCAGTACTTC
CASSESVLAYEQYF
>TRBV5-5|TRBJ2-7|TRBD1|few
TGTGCCAGCAGCGGGACAGGGGGCTACGAGCAGTACTTC
CASSGTGGYEQYF
>TRBV5-5|TRBJ2-2|TRBD1|.
TGTGCCAGCTTCCGACAGGGCAACACCGGGGAGCTGTTTTTT
CASFRQGNTGELFF
>TRBV21-1|TRBJ1-1|.|.
TGTGCCAGCAGCCGGGGGAAGGGGATGAACACTGAAGCTTTCTTT
CASSRGKGMNTEAFF
>TRBV5-1|TRBJ2-1|.|.
TGCGCCAGCAGCTTGGAGGGACATGTCGTTCCCAATGAGCAGTTCTTC
CASSLEGHVVPNEQFF
>TRBV6-2/TRBV6-3|TRBJ2-2|TRBD2|once
TGTGCCAGCAGTTACTCCGGCGGGAGGGCCGCAGGCGGGGAGCTGTTTTTT
CASSYSGGRAAGGELFF
>TRBV28|TRBJ1-1|.|once
TGTGCCAGCAGGGAGGGAAACACTGAAGCTTTCTTT
CASREGNTEAFF
>TRBV9|TRBJ2-2|TRBD1|.
TGTGCCAGCAGCGTAGCCCAGACAGGGATGAACACCGGGGAGCTGTTTTTT
CASSVAQTGMNTGELFF
>TRBV10-2|TRBJ1-2|.|.
TGCGCCAGCAGTGAGCTCCGAGCTAACTATGGCTACACCTTC
CASSELRANYGYTF
>TRBV6-5|TRBJ2-7|TRBD1|.
TGTGCCAGCAGTTATACAGGGGGATACGAGCAGTACTTC
CASSYTGGYEQYF
>TRBV3-1/TRBV3-2|TRBJ1-1|.|.
TGTGCCAGCAGCCAAGATCAGGGCGGTAGGGCTTTCTTT
CASSQDQGGRAFF
>TRBV6-2/TRBV6-3|TRBJ1-5|.|.
TGTGCCAGCAGTTACGCCCGAGTATATAGCAATCAGCCCCAGCATTTT
CASSYARVYSNQPQHF
>TRBV30|TRBJ1-5|TRBD1|.
TGTGCCTGGAGTGGACAGGGAAATCAGCCCCAGCATTTT
CAWSGQGNQPQHF
>TRBV10-3|TRBJ1-2|.|once
TGTGCCATCAGTGACCCCAGAAACTATGGCTACACCTTC
CAISDPRNYGYTF
>TRBV5-6|TRBJ1-3|.|.
TGTGCCAGCAGCTTCAGGGGACCCTCTGGAAACACCATATATTTT
CASSFRGPSGNTIYF
>TRBV27|TRBJ1-3|.|.
TGTGCCAGCAGTTTGGGTCCGGGACTCTCTGGAAACACCATATATTTT
CASSLGPGLSGNTIYF